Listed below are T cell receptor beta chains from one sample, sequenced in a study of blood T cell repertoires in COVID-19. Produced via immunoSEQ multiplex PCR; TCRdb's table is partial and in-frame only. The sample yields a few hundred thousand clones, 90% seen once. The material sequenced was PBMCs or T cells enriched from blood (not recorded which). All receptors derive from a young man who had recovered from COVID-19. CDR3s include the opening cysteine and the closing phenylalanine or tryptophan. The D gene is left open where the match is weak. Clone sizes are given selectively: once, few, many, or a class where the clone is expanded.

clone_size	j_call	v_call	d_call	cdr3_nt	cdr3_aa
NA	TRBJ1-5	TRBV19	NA	TGTGCCAGTAGCCGACGGGGGGTAGGGGATCAGCCCCAGCATTTT	CASSRRGVGDQPQHF
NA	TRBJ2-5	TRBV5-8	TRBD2	TGTGCCAGCTCTCCAGGGCGGGGGGGTCTAGAGACCCAGTACTTC	CASSPGRGGLETQYF
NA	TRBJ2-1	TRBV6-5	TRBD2	TGTGCCAGCAGTAGGACTAGCGGGGTGGGCAATGAGCAGTTCTTC	CASSRTSGVGNEQFF
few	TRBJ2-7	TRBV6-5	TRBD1	TGTGCCAGCACCTTCCGGGACAGAAGGGAGCAGTACTTC	CASTFRDRREQYF
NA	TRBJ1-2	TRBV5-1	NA	TGCGCCAGCAGCTTGGGGGGAGGACGGGGACCCTATGGCTACACCTTC	CASSLGGGRGPYGYTF
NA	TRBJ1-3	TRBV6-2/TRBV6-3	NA	TGTGCCAGCAGTTACTCGTTTAGCACCATATATTTT	CASSYSFSTIYF
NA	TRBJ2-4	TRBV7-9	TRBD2	TGTGCCAGCAGCGATACCGGGACTAGCGGGGAGGACATTCAGTACTTC	CASSDTGTSGEDIQYF
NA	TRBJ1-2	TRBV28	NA	TGTGCCAGCAGTTTAAGCCAAAACTATGGCTACACCTTC	CASSLSQNYGYTF
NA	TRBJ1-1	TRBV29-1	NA	TGCAGCGTTGCAGGCACCTTGAACACTGAAGCTTTCTTT	CSVAGTLNTEAFF
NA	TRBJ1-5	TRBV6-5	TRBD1	TGTGCCAGCAGTCCGGCCGGGACAGGCCATCAGCCCCAGCATTTT	CASSPAGTGHQPQHF
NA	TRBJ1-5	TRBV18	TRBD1	TGTGCCAGCTCACGGACAGGGGCTTTCAATCAGCCCCAGCATTTT	CASSRTGAFNQPQHF
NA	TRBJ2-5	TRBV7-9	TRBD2	TGTGCCAGCAGCCCCTACGCGGCTAGCGGAGAGACCCAGTACTTC	CASSPYAASGETQYF
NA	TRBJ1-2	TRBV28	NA	TGTGCCAGCAGTTTAGTCCAGGGGCTTCGATTCTCCTATGGCTACACCTTC	CASSLVQGLRFSYGYTF
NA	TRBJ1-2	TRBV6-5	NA	TGTGCCAGCAGCGTAAGCGGGGGCGACTATGGCTACACCTTC	CASSVSGGDYGYTF
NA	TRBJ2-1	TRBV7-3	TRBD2	TGTGCCAGCAGCGCTCCGGGACTAGCGACTCACAATGAGCAGTTCTTC	CASSAPGLATHNEQFF
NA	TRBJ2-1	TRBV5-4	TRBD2	TGTGCCAGCAGCTCGGCGACTAGCGGGAGTTTTAATGAGCAGTTCTTC	CASSSATSGSFNEQFF
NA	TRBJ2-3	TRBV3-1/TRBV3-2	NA	TGTGCCAGCAGCCAAGATCCGGGAGCGGCCAACACAGATACGCAGTATTTT	CASSQDPGAANTDTQYF
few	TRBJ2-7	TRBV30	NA	TGTGCCTGCGGACAGTACGAGCAGTACTTC	CACGQYEQYF
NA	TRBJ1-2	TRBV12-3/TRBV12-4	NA	TGTGCCAGCAGTTTGCGGGGTGGCTACACCTTC	CASSLRGGYTF
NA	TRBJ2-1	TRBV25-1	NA	TGTGCCAGCAGTGATAACAATGAGCAGTTCTTC	CASSDNNEQFF
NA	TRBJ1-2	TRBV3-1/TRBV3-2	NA	TGTGCCAGCAGCCAAGACTACGGAGTCTACACCTTC	CASSQDYGVYTF
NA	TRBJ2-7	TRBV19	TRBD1	TGTGCCAGTACGCGAGTTTTTCTGGACAGGAGCTCCTACGAGCAGTACTTC	CASTRVFLDRSSYEQYF
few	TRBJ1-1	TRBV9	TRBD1	TGTGCCAGCAGCGTAGAGACAGGGGGAACTGAAGCTTTCTTT	CASSVETGGTEAFF
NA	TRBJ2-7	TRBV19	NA	TGTGCCAGTAGTAGGGGCTGGCCGGGCCCCTACGAGCAGTACTTC	CASSRGWPGPYEQYF
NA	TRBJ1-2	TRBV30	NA	TGTGCCTTGGGCGGGGGGAACTATGGCTACACCTTC	CALGGGNYGYTF
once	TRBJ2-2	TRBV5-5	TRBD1	TGTGCCAGCAGCTGGGCCCCCTCGGGACAGGGATCCGGGGAGCTGTTTTTT	CASSWAPSGQGSGELFF
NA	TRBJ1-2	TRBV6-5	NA	TGTGCCAGCAGTAAATTCCCCACGGGGTGGTATGGCTACACCTTC	CASSKFPTGWYGYTF
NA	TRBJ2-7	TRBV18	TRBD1	TGTGCCAGCTCACCTCAGCCGACAGGGGTTTACGAGCAGTACTTC	CASSPQPTGVYEQYF
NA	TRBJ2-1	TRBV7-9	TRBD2	TGTGCCAGCAGTTCTCCTAGCGGGGCCAGCAATGAGCAGTTCTTC	CASSSPSGASNEQFF
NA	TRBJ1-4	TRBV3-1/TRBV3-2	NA	TGTGCCAGCAGCCAAGTAGGCAGCGGTAATGAAAAACTGTTTTTT	CASSQVGSGNEKLFF
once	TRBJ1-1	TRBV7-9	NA	TGTGCCAGCAGCTTCGGGAGTCTCACTGAAGCTTTCTTT	CASSFGSLTEAFF
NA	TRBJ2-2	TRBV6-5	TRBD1	TGTGCCAGCGGAAGACAGGGGGGACCCGGGGAGCTGTTTTTT	CASGRQGGPGELFF
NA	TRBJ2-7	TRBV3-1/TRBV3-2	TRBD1	TGTGCCAGCAGCCCGGAGCCGGGACAGTTCTACGAGCAGTACTTC	CASSPEPGQFYEQYF
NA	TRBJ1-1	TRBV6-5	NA	TGTGCCAGCAAGGGCGGGGTCACTGAAGCTTTCTTT	CASKGGVTEAFF
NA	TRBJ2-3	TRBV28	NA	TGTGCCAGCACCCCGGGTGCGCTCACAGATACGCAGTATTTT	CASTPGALTDTQYF
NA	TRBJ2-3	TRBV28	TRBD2	TGTGCCAGCAGTTTGTTGGCTAGCGGGACGAGTTCCACAGATACGCAGTATTTT	CASSLLASGTSSTDTQYF
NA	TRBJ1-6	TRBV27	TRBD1	TGTGCCAGCAAGACAGGGGTTAATTCACCCCTCCACTTT	CASKTGVNSPLHF
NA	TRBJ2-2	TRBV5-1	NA	TGCGCCAGCAGCTTGGCAGGGCCGATGCTTTCCGGGGAGCTGTTTTTT	CASSLAGPMLSGELFF
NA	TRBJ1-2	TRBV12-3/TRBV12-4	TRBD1	TGTGCCAGCACTCGGGACAGGGACCATGGCTACACCTTC	CASTRDRDHGYTF
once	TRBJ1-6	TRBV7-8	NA	TGTGCCAGCAGCTTAGCGCAAGACTTGCTCTCACCCCTCCACTTT	CASSLAQDLLSPLHF
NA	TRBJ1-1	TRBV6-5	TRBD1	TGTGCCAGTCGGAATACAGGGGTGAACACTGAAGCTTTCTTT	CASRNTGVNTEAFF
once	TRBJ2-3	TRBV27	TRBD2	TGTGCCAGCAGTAAACCGACTAGCGGGAGATCGGATACGCAGTATTTT	CASSKPTSGRSDTQYF
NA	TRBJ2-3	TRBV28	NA	TGTGCCAGCAGACAGGGGGGGGAAGATACGCAGTATTTT	CASRQGGEDTQYF
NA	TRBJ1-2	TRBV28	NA	TGTGCCAGCAGTTTACGGGGTTCGGGTGGCTACACCTTC	CASSLRGSGGYTF
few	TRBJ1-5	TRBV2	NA	TGTGCCAGCAGAGGACAGAGGTGGGTTAGCAATCAGCCCCAGCATTTT	CASRGQRWVSNQPQHF
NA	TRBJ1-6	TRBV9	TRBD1	TGTGCCAGCAGCGTAAGGGACAGGGAGGGTTCACCCCTCCACTTT	CASSVRDREGSPLHF
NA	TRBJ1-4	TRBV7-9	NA	TGTGCCAGCAGCGTGACAGGAAATAATGAAAAACTGTTTTTT	CASSVTGNNEKLFF
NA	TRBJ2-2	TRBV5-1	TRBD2	TGCGCCAGCAGCCCCTCGGGACTAGCAAGGACCGGGGAGCTGTTTTTT	CASSPSGLARTGELFF
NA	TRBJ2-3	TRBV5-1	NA	TGCGCCAGCAGCCGGCGGATTGGCCAGATTGACGCCGATACGCAGTATTTT	CASSRRIGQIDADTQYF